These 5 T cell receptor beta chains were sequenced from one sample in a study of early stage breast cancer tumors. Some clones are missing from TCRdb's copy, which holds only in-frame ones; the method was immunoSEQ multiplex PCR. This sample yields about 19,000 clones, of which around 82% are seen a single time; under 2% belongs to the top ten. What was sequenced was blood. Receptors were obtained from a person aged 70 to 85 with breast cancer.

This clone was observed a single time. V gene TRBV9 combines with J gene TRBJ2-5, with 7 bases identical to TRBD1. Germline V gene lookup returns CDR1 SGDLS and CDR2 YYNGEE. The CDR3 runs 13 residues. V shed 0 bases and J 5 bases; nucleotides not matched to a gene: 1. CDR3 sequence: CASSVDRGETQYF. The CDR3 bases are TGTGCCAGCAGCGTAGACAGGGGTGAGACCCAGTACTTC.

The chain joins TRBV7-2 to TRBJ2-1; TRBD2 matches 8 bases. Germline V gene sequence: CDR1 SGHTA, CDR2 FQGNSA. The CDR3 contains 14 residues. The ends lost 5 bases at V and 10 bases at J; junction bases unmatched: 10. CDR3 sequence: CASSLEAGGGEQFF. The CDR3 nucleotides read TGTGCCAGCAGCCTAGAGGCGGGGGGAGGGGAGCAGTTCTTC.

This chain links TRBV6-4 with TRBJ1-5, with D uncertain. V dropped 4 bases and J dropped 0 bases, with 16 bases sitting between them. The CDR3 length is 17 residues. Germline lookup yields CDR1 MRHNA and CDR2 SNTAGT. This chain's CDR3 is CASSVKQKTYSNQPQHF. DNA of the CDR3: TGTGCCAGCAGTGTCAAACAGAAGACGTATAGCAATCAGCCCCAGCATTTT.

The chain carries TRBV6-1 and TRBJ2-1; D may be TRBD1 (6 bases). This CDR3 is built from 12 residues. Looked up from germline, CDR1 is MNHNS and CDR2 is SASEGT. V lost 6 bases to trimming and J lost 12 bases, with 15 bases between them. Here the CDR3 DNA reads TGTGCCAGCAGCTCTATCGTAGGGGGGCAGTTCTTC. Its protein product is CASSSIVGGQFF.

The CDR3 nucleotides are TGTGCCAGCAGCTTGGCGGCGGGAGAGCCCTACGAGCAGTACTTC. Amino acids: CASSLAAGEPYEQYF. J is TRBJ2-7 and V is TRBV7-2, with TRBD2 matching over 7 bases. Germline V gene data show CDR1 as SGHTA and CDR2 as FQGNSA. V lost 3 bases to trimming and J lost 2 bases; unmatched junction nucleotides: 7. There are 15 residues in the CDR3.